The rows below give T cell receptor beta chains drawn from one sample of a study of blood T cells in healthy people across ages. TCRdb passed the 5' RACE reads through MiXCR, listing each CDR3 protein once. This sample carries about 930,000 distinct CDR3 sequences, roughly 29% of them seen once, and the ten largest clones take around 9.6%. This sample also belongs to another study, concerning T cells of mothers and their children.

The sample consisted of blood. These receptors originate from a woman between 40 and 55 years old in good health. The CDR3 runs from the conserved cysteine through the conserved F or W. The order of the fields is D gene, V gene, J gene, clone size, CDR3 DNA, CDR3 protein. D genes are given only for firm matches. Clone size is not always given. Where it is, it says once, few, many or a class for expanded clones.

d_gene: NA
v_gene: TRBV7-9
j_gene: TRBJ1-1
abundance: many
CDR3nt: TGTGCCAGCAGCTTAGAGGGACAGAACACTGAAGCTTTCTTT
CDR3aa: CASSLEGQNTEAFF

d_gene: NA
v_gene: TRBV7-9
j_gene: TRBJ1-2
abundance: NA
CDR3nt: TGTGCCAGCAGCTTAAGCCTGTTAAACACCTTC
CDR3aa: CASSLSLLNTF

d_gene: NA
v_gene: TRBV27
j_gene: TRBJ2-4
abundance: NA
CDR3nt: TGTGCCAGCAGTCCAAACAGGGTGCAAGCCAAAAACATTCAGTACTTC
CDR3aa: CASSPNRVQAKNIQYF

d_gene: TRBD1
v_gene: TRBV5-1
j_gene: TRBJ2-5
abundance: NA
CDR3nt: TGCGCCAGCAGCTTGGGACAGGGGGTGATAGTCCAAGAGACCCAGTACTTC
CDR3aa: CASSLGQGVIVQETQYF

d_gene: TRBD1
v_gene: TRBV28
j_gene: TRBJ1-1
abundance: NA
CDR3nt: TGTGCCAGCGGACAGGACATGAACACTGAAGCTTTCTTT
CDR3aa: CASGQDMNTEAFF

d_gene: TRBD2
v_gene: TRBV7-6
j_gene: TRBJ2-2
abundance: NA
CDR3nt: TGTGCCAGCAGCCCTAGCGGGGGCCCTAACACCGGGGAGCGGTTTTTT
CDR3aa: CASSPSGGPNTGERFF

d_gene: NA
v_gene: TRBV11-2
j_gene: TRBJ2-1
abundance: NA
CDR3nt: TGTGCCAGCAGCTTAGACCGTTTCCAGACCCAGTTCTTC
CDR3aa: CASSLDRFQTQFF

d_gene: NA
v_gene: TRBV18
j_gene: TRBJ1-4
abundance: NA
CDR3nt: TGTGCCAGCTCACCACCCGGGGGAGATGCAACTAATGAAAAACGGTTTTTT
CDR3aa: CASSPPGGDATNEKRFF

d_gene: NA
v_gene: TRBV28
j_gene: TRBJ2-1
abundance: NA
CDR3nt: TGTGCCAGCAGTTTCGGGGGCCACAATGAGCAGTTCTTC
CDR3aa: CASSFGGHNEQFF

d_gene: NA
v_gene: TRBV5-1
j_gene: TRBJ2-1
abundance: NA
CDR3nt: TGCGCCAGCAGCCTCACAACAGGAGGGAATGAGCAGTTCTTC
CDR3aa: CASSLTTGGNEQFF

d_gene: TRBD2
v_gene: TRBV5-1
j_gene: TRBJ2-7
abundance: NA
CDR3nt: TGCGCCAGCAGCCCCGGGGGGGTAACCGCCTACGAGCAGTACTTC
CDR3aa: CASSPGGVTAYEQYF

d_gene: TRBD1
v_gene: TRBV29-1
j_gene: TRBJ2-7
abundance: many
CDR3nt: TGCAGCGTCCGACAGGGGGGCTACGAGCAGTACTTC
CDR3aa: CSVRQGGYEQYF

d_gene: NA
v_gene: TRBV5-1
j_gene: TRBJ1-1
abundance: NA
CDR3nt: TGCGCCGGCAGCGTAAACCTGAACACTGAAGCTTTCTTT
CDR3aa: CAGSVNLNTEAFF

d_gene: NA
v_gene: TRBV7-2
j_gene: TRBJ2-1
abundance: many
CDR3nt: TGTGCCAGCAGCTTAGAGAGGCGCGGTGAGCAGTTCTTC
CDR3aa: CASSLERRGEQFF

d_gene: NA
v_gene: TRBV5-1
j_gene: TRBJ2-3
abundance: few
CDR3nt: TGCGCCAGCAGCTTGAGTCAGGGTCCCGCAGATACGCAGTATTTT
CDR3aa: CASSLSQGPADTQYF

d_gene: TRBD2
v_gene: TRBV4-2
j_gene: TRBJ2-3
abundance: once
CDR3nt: TGTGCCAGCAGCCAAGATCCCCTAGCGGGGGCGCTCAGCACAGATACGCAGTATTTT
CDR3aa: CASSQDPLAGALSTDTQYF